This T cell receptor (beta chain) was profiled in a study of T-cell memory formation after mild COVID-19. Overall study context: Clusters were largely donor specific.

Worth noting for this clonotype: Its antigen is still unknown.

CDR3 length: 16 residues. V dropped 0 bases and J dropped 5 bases, with 16 bases sitting between them. The V gene's germline CDR1 is SGHAT and CDR2 FQNNGV. 5'RACE with constant-segment primers yielded barcoded, UMI-tagged TCR alpha and TCR beta cDNA libraries. TCRdb used MiXCR to reprocess the 5' RACE reads, holding one entry per CDR3 protein. The sample carries 450,000 to 650,000 distinct CDR3 sequences, about a fifth recorded once. Study results and caveats: Some clones that responded turned up in pre-infection memory, which suggests that cross-reactive memory joined in. Later expanders leaned CD4+, whereas day 15 to 85 contracting clones were balanced CD4/CD8.

What was sequenced was PBMCs or a T cell subset sorted from them (not recorded which). The V gene is TRBV11-2, the J gene TRBJ1-1; D is perhaps TRBD1 (5 bases). The clonotype was recovered from an adult woman who had mild COVID-19 (a few samples of this study predate the infection). Cell type and time point are not known. This CDR3 reads CASSLDPGGVWTEAFF. CDR3 sequence (DNA): TGTGCCAGCAGCTTAGATCCCGGGGGGGTATGGACTGAAGCTTTCTTT.